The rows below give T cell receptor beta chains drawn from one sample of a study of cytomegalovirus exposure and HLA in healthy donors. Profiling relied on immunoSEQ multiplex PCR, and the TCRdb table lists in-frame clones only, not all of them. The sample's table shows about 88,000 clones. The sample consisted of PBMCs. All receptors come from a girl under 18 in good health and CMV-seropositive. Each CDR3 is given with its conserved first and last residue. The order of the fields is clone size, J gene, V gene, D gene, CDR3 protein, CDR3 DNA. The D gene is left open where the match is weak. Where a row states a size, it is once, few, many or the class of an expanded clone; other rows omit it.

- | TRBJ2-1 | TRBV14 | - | CASSPPITSTEQFF | TGTGCCAGCAGCCCCCCGATTACTAGTACTGAGCAGTTCTTC
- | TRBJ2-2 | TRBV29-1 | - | CSVLRGTGELFF | TGCAGCGTACTTAGGGGCACCGGGGAGCTGTTTTTT
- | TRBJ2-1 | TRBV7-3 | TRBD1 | CASSPGGPEQFF | TGTGCCAGCAGCCCAGGGGGCCCCGAGCAGTTCTTC
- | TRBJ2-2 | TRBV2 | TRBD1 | CASTGTANTGELFF | TGTGCCAGCACGGGGACAGCGAACACCGGGGAGCTGTTTTTT
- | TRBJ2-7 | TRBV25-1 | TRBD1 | CASSGRTGASYEQYF | TGTGCCAGCAGTGGGAGGACAGGGGCTTCCTACGAGCAGTACTTC
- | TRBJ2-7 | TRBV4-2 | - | CASSAGHTSTYEQYF | TGTGCCAGCAGCGCTGGGCATACTTCAACCTACGAGCAGTACTTC
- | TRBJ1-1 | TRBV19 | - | CASSIGGGSSEAFF | TGTGCCAGTAGTATAGGCGGGGGGTCCTCTGAAGCTTTCTTT
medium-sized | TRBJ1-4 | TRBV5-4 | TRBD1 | CASRPGTAEKLFF | TGTGCCAGCAGACCAGGGACAGCGGAAAAACTGTTTTTT
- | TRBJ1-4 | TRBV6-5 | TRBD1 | CASQTGLGDEKLFF | TGTGCCAGCCAGACAGGGCTCGGAGATGAAAAACTGTTTTTT
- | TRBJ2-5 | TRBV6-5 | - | CASSHLGTQYF | TGTGCCAGCAGCCACCTCGGTACCCAGTACTTC
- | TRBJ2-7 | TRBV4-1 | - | CASSQEPGVAYEQYF | TGCGCCAGCAGCCAAGAACCGGGGGTGGCCTACGAGCAGTACTTC
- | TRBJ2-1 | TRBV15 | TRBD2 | CATSRDLMVAGGNEQFF | TGTGCCACCAGCAGAGATCTAATGGTAGCGGGGGGCAATGAGCAGTTCTTC
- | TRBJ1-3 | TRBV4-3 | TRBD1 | CASSQDPGTANTIYF | TGCGCCAGCAGCCAAGATCCCGGGACAGCAAACACCATATATTTT
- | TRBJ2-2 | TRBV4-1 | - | CASSQSLNTGELFF | TGCGCCAGCAGCCAAAGCTTGAACACCGGGGAGCTGTTTTTT
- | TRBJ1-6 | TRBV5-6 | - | CASSLGGDSPLHF | TGTGCCAGCAGCTTGGGGGGGGATTCACCCCTCCACTTT
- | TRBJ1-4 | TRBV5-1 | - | CASSSGVGWEEKLFF | TGCGCCAGCAGCTCCGGTGTAGGGTGGGAGGAAAAACTGTTTTTT
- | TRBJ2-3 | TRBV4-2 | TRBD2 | CASSQSPGGADTQYF | TGTGCCAGCAGCCAGAGCCCGGGGGGGGCTGATACGCAGTATTTT
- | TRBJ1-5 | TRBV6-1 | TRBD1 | CASSEAGQNQPQHF | TGTGCCAGCAGTGAAGCGGGACAGAATCAGCCCCAGCATTTT
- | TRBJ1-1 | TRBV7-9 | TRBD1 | CASSRSDRGAFF | TGTGCCAGCAGCAGATCTGACAGGGGAGCTTTCTTT
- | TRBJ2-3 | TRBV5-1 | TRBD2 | CASSQTSLSTDTQYF | TGCGCCAGCAGCCAGACTAGCCTGAGCACAGATACGCAGTATTTT
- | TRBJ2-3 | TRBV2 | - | CASSEPPLRTDTQYF | TGTGCCAGCAGTGAACCCCCTCTTCGCACAGATACGCAGTATTTT
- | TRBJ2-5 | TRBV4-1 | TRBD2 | CASSQAGLAPAAQYF | TGCGCCAGCAGCCAAGCGGGACTAGCACCCGCAGCCCAGTACTTC
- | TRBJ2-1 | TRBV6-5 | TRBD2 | CASSYGGEDNEQFF | TGTGCCAGCAGTTACGGGGGGGAAGACAATGAGCAGTTCTTC
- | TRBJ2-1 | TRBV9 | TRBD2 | CASSLRLAAYNEQFF | TGTGCCAGCAGCCTCCGACTAGCGGCCTACAATGAGCAGTTCTTC
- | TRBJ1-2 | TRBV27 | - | CASSLYGTDGYTF | TGTGCCAGCAGTTTGTACGGTACCGATGGCTACACCTTC
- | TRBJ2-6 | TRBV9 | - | CASSVELQGSGANVLTF | TGTGCCAGCAGCGTAGAGCTACAGGGCTCTGGGGCCAACGTCCTGACTTTC
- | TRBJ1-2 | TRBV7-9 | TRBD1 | CASSVGTGGHGYTF | TGTGCCAGCAGCGTCGGGACAGGGGGCCATGGCTACACCTTC
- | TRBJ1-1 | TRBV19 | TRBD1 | CATTTGTGNTEAFF | TGTGCCACGACTACCGGGACAGGGAACACTGAAGCTTTCTTT
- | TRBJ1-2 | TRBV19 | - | CASSGSLIGYTF | TGTGCCAGTTCGGGGAGTCTAATCGGCTACACCTTC
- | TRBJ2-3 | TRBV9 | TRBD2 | CASSVTAGGSTDTQYF | TGTGCCAGCAGCGTAACGGCGGGGGGGTCCACAGATACGCAGTATTTT
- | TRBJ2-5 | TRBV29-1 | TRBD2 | CSVLPYLSGTGGQETQYF | TGCAGCGTATTACCTTATCTATCGGGAACGGGGGGTCAAGAGACCCAGTACTTC
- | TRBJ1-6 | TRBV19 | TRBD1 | CASSINWTGRNSPLHF | TGTGCCAGTAGCATTAATTGGACAGGGCGGAATTCACCCCTCCACTTT
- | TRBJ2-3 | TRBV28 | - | CASISRVAADTQYF | TGTGCCAGCATTAGTCGTGTAGCGGCGGATACGCAGTATTTT
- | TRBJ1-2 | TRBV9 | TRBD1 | CASSETGRDGYTF | TGTGCCAGCAGCGAGACAGGGCGCGATGGCTACACCTTC
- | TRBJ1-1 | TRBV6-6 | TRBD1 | CASSQTGGKNTEAFF | TGTGCCAGCAGTCAGACAGGGGGGAAGAACACTGAAGCTTTCTTT
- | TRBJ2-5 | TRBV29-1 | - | CSVFEGATRETQYF | TGCAGCGTTTTCGAAGGAGCTACCCGGGAGACCCAGTACTTC
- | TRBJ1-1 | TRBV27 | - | CASSLSLTGEAFF | TGTGCCAGCAGTTTATCCTTAACAGGAGAAGCTTTCTTT